The 4 T cell receptor beta chains given below trace back to one sample, sequenced in a study of T cells in Graves' hyperthyroidism and ophthalmopathy. RNA transcripts provided the source from which TCR beta CDR3 regions were amplified. A set of HTBI primers served as the primers for a first-round RT-PCR of the TCR CDR3. TCRdb processed the multiplex PCR reads anew with MiXCR; each CDR3 protein has one entry. The sample comprises hundreds of thousands of distinct CDR3 sequences, 35% to 55% of which are singletons, and roughly 8.2% rests with the top ten. Sequenced material: peripheral blood or thyroid tissue (not recorded which). The source is a woman younger than 35 with Graves' hyperthyroidism.

The chain joins TRBV14 to TRBJ1-1, with D unclear. With 0 bases removed from V and 4 bases from J, the gap between germline ends came to 9 bases. There are 14 residues in the CDR3. The V gene's germline CDR1 is SGHDN and CDR2 FVKESK. CDR3 loop: CASSQEAGRTEAFF. The CDR3 DNA reads TGTGCCAGCAGCCAAGAGGCGGGTCGCACTGAAGCTTTCTTT.

The CDR3 spells CASSDGRPGEETQYF. The CDR3 DNA reads TGTGCCAGCAGTGACGGACGGCCAGGCGAAGAGACCCAGTACTTC. The chain carries TRBV6-1 and TRBJ2-5; D not resolved. The ends were cut back, 3 bases at V and 3 bases at J, with 14 bases in the middle. The germline V gene has CDR1 MNHNS and CDR2 SASEGT. The CDR3 spans 15 residues.

This clonotype was counted at least ten times. CDR3 protein: CSARVETYEQYF. In DNA, the CDR3 is TGCAGTGCTAGGGTCGAAACCTACGAGCAGTACTTC. The rearrangement uses TRBV20-1 and TRBJ2-7, with D uncertain. The CDR3 consists of 12 residues. Trimming took 3 bases from V and 2 from J, leaving 8 bases between them. In germline, CDR1 is DFQATT, CDR2 SNEGSKA (reference sequence).

This clonotype was detected ten times or more. The CDR3 loop is CSAKDRGNTEAFF. The CDR3, as DNA: TGCAGCGCTAAAGACAGGGGGAACACTGAAGCTTTCTTT. The V and J genes are TRBV29-1 and TRBJ1-1, with TRBD1 identical over 8 bases. Germline CDR1 SQVTM, CDR2 ANQGSEA. The ends lost 7 bases at V and 1 base at J; junction bases unmatched: 5. The CDR3 contains 13 residues.